In its sample, the clone carrying this TCR beta chain was seen a few times. Germline V gene sequence: CDR1 SGHDT, CDR2 YYEEEE. The CDR3 runs 13 residues. Trimming left V 0 bases short and J 3 bases short, with 7 bases between. The data stem from a study of blood T cell repertoires in COVID-19. The overall study: Spain, Italy and the United States supplied samples that represented acute and convalescent COVID-19. Sources were T cells, B-cell-depleted T cells, or PBMCs; the material itself was cDNA or gDNA.

TCRdb's copy holds only in-frame clones and misses some; the assay was immunoSEQ multiplex PCR. The sample shows 250,000 to 350,000 clones, around four fifths of them seen only once. The J gene is TRBJ2-7, the V gene TRBV5-6; D is unresolved. The clonotype originates from a woman in her 50s with active or convalescent COVID-19. The specimen was peripheral blood. The CDR3 DNA reads as TGTGCCAGCAGCTTGGTTGCGAGCTACGAGCAGTACTTC. Translating gives CASSLVASYEQYF.